Following are 27 T cell receptor beta chains from one sample sequenced in a study of graft-versus-host responses after intestinal transplantation. The starting material, graft tissue, was processed to release intraepithelial and lamina propria lymphocytes. Repertoires were generated with immunoSEQ multiplex PCR, while TCRdb's copy carries only in-frame clones and drops some. This table has 50,000 to 75,000 clones, roughly 89% appearing once. Sequenced material: ileum tissue, taken approximately 56 weeks after transplant. These receptors were collected from a human patient who received an intestinal transplant, so some T cells may come from the graft donor.

The gene calls are TRBV5-1 and TRBJ2-2; 8 positions agree with TRBD1. The CDR3 length is 16 residues. CDR1 and CDR2 (germline): SGHRS, YFSETQ. Trimming removed 0 bases from V and 4 bases from J; junction bases left unmatched: 5. The DNA of the CDR3 is TGCGCCAGCAGCTTGGGCCCAGGGGGCGTCACCGGGGAGCTGTTTTTT. This gives the protein CASSLGPGGVTGELFF.

This chain uses TRBV27 with TRBJ2-1, with 8 bases that match TRBD2. The germline gives CDR1 MNHEY, CDR2 SMNVEV (reference sequence). The trim removed 4 bases at V and 5 bases at J, leaving 7 bases unmatched. The CDR3 covers 15 residues. CDR3 bases: TGTGCCAGCAGTTCAAGGCTAGCGGGCGACAATGAGCAGTTCTTC. Translated: CASSSRLAGDNEQFF.

The genes are TRBV4-1 and TRBJ1-5, with D tentatively TRBD1 (5 bases). Germline loops: CDR1 MGHRA, CDR2 YSYEKL. There are 17 residues in the CDR3. V was trimmed by 0 bases and J by 4 bases, leaving 16 bases between them. The CDR3 sequence is CASSQEGDGRTNQPQHF. In DNA, the CDR3 is TGCGCCAGCAGCCAAGAGGGGGATGGACGGACAAATCAGCCCCAGCATTTT.

The table lists this clone with a few counts. This chain links TRBV2 with TRBJ1-4; TRBD1 might be the D (5 bases). The CDR3 runs 11 residues. The V and J ends lost 3 bases and 10 bases respectively, with 6 bases between them. CDR1 and CDR2 (germline): SNHLY, FYNNEI. The CDR3 coding sequence is TGTGCCAGCAGTGATGGGGGAAAACTGTTTTTT. Encoded protein: CASSDGGKLFF.

This chain connects TRBV5-1 to TRBJ1-2, with D possibly TRBD1 on 6 matching bases. V dropped 4 bases and J dropped 3 bases, with 22 bases sitting between them. Per germline, CDR1 SGHRS and CDR2 YFSETQ. The CDR3 extends over 17 amino acids. The CDR3 sequence: CASSLIATRGTDYGYTF. CDR3 coding DNA: TGCGCCAGCAGCCTCATTGCCACCAGGGGTACCGACTATGGCTACACCTTC.

The rearrangement uses TRBV28 and TRBJ2-1, with TRBD1 identical over 9 bases. From germline, CDR1 is MDHEN and CDR2 SYDVKM. V lost 4 bases and J lost 0; bases outside the gene matches: 4. The CDR3 covers 16 residues. Here the CDR3 DNA reads TGTGCCAGCAGTTCACAGGGGGCGAGCTCCTACAATGAGCAGTTCTTC. This translates into CASSSQGASSYNEQFF.

The chain links TRBV4-2 to TRBJ1-2; D might be TRBD1 (6 bases). The CDR3 totals 16 residues. Trimming cost V 4 bases and J 7 bases, with 22 bases left between them. CDR1 and CDR2 from the germline V gene are LGHNA and YNFKEQ. The CDR3 coding sequence is TGTGCCAGCAGCCCACCCGAAAACGCGGGGGCGTTTGGCTACACCTTC. Its protein product is CASSPPENAGAFGYTF.

This chain joins TRBV5-1 and TRBJ2-5; D call uncertain. CDR1 and CDR2 (germline): SGHRS, YFSETQ. Trimming removed 1 base at V and 1 base at J, with 11 bases between. The CDR3 contains 15 residues. DNA of the CDR3: TGCGCCAGCAGCTTGCATCGAGCGTCCCAAGAGACCCAGTACTTC. It is translated as CASSLHRASQETQYF.

In DNA, the CDR3 is TGTGCTAGTGGTTTGTCCGGGGGGACCGGGGAGCTGTTTTTT. Translation: CASGLSGGTGELFF. The chain uses TRBV12-5 and TRBJ2-2; TRBD2 agrees at 7 bases. J gave up 5 bases and V 2 bases, and 2 bases lay outside the gene matches. The CDR3 consists of 14 residues. Germline lookup yields CDR1 LGHNT and CDR2 FRNRAP.

This clone was counted a single time. This sequence joins TRBV6-6 and TRBJ2-2; D remains unclear. Germline V gene sequence: CDR1 MNHNY, CDR2 SVGAGI (reference sequence). The CDR3 extends over 16 amino acids. V lost 2 bases and J lost 0, with 10 bases in between. CDR3 coding DNA: TGTGCCAGCAGTTACCCCCGTAACGCGAACACCGGGGAGCTGTTTTTT. The encoded protein is CASSYPRNANTGELFF.

V is TRBV6-4 and J is TRBJ2-5; 8 bases map to TRBD1. Germline V gene data show CDR1 as MRHNA and CDR2 as SNTAGT. Losses at the gene ends were 6 bases for V and 2 bases for J; bases not matched to a gene: 5. The CDR3 is 14 amino acids. The CDR3 DNA reads as TGTGCCAGCAGACCCGGACAGGGACAAGAGACCCAGTACTTC. The encoded protein is CASRPGQGQETQYF.

V gene TRBV6-1 combines with J gene TRBJ1-1; TRBD1 is a possible D gene (6 bases). Germline lookup yields CDR1 MNHNS and CDR2 SASEGT. There are 14 residues in the CDR3. V shed 6 bases and J shed 0 bases, with 11 bases lying between them. This chain's CDR3 is CASSRDTLNTEAFF. DNA for the CDR3: TGTGCCAGCAGCCGGGACACCTTGAACACTGAAGCTTTCTTT.

This chain connects TRBV21-1 to TRBJ1-6; the D call TRBD1 from the table was never checked on the DNA. TRBV21-1 is termed a pseudogene. The CDR3 spans 18 residues. CDR3 amino acids: CASSKPGGRGSYNSPLHF. The CDR3 bases are TGTGCCAGCAGCAAACCTGGCGGCAGGGGGTCTTATAATTCACCCCTCCACTTT.

V and J are TRBV6-1 and TRBJ2-7, with 9 bases aligning to TRBD2. Germline V gene lookup returns CDR1 MNHNS and CDR2 SASEGT. The CDR3 runs 17 residues. V trimming: 1 base; J trimming: 3 bases; junction bases outside the gene matches: 10. CDR3 loop: CASSEGGWASGDYEQYF. As DNA, the CDR3 is TGTGCCAGCAGTGAAGGCGGTTGGGCTAGCGGGGACTACGAGCAGTACTTC.

This clone was recorded only once. The CDR3, as DNA: TGTGCCAGCAGTGACTCCCCATACAATGAGCAGTTCTTC. Residues: CASSDSPYNEQFF. The J gene is TRBJ2-1, the V gene TRBV6-4; D is undetermined. The V gene lost 0 bases and the J gene lost 4 bases, with 4 bases spanning the gap. Germline lookup yields CDR1 MRHNA and CDR2 SNTAGT. This CDR3 is built from 13 residues.

The chain carries TRBV7-3 and TRBJ1-4; tentatively, D is TRBD1 (5 bases). CDR3 size: 16 residues. Trimming cost V 5 bases and J 2 bases, with 15 bases left between them. Germline CDR1 and CDR2: SGHTA and FQGTGA. In DNA, the CDR3 is TGTGCCAGCAGCGCTGGCCGAGCAGGGACTAATGAAAAACTGTTTTTT. Amino acid sequence: CASSAGRAGTNEKLFF.

The V gene is TRBV5-1, the J gene TRBJ1-1; 7 bases agree with TRBD1. Germline CDR1 is SGHRS and CDR2 is YFSETQ. This CDR3 is built from 17 residues. V was clipped by 0 bases and J by 1 base; unmatched bases: 9. The CDR3 coding sequence is TGCGCCAGCAGCTTGGTCACCTACGGGACAGCGAACACTGAAGCTTTCTTT. This translates into CASSLVTYGTANTEAFF. The complete variable domain, with remaining parts taken from reference TRBV5-1 and TRBJ1-1, reads KAGVTQTPRYLIKTRGQQVTLSCSPISGHRSVSWYQQTPGQGLQFLFEYFSETQRNKGNFPGRFSGRQFSNSRSEMNVSTLELGDSALYLCASSLVTYGTANTEAFFGQGTRLTVV.

The rearrangement uses TRBV11-2 and TRBJ2-7, with D maybe TRBD2 (5 bases). This CDR3 region has 17 residues. Deletions cut 5 bases from V and 0 bases from J, with 20 bases between. Germline V gene data show CDR1 as SGHAT and CDR2 as FQNNGV. The CDR3 loop reads CASSPGRLSLSSYEQYF. The CDR3 nucleotides read TGTGCCAGCAGCCCCGGCCGACTAAGTTTGAGCTCCTACGAGCAGTACTTC.

This clone has only one observation. The chain has TRBV6-5 and TRBJ2-7, with D hard to call. The CDR3 is 13 amino acids. CDR1 MNHEY and CDR2 SVGAGI come from the germline V gene. Trimming left V 2 bases short and J 6 bases short, with 11 bases between. DNA for the CDR3: TGTGCCAGCAGTTACGGTATCCGATCCGAGCAGTACTTC. It specifies CASSYGIRSEQYF.

The chain couples TRBV2 to TRBJ1-3; maybe TRBD1 (5 bases). The germline V gene encodes CDR1 SNHLY and CDR2 FYNNEI. This CDR3 is built from 15 residues. V lost 4 bases, J lost 3 bases, and 13 bases lay in between. The DNA of the CDR3 is TGTGCCAGCAGTGTGGGCCAGGGAGGTGGAAACACCATATATTTT. Encoded protein: CASSVGQGGGNTIYF.

This chain links TRBV2 with TRBJ2-2; 7 bases map to TRBD1. Germline V gene sequence: CDR1 SNHLY, CDR2 FYNNEI. There are 15 residues in the CDR3. After removal of 5 bases from V and 5 bases from J, the junction contained 8 bases not matched to a gene. The CDR3 loop is CASSPQGTGTGELFF. CDR3 nucleotides: TGTGCCAGCAGTCCACAGGGGACGGGGACCGGGGAGCTGTTTTTT.

The rearrangement uses TRBV5-1 and TRBJ1-1; possible D gene TRBD1, 6 bases. Trimming removed 3 bases from V and 1 base from J, with 13 bases in between. The CDR3 has 15 amino acids. Germline-derived CDR1 and CDR2 are SGHRS and YFSETQ. The CDR3 DNA sequence: TGCGCCAGCAGCTCCGACCCGACAGGGAACACTGAAGCTTTCTTT. The encoded protein is CASSSDPTGNTEAFF.

A single count supports this clone. The rearrangement joins TRBV6-6 to TRBJ1-1, with a weak D call TRBD1 (6 bases). From germline, CDR1 is MNHNY and CDR2 SVGAGI (reference sequence). The length of the CDR3 is 15 residues. V lost 2 bases and J 1 base, leaving 11 bases between the germline ends. The CDR3 spells CASSYRGARNTEAFF. CDR3 in DNA: TGTGCCAGCAGTTACCGGGGGGCGAGGAACACTGAAGCTTTCTTT.

This chain links TRBV2 with TRBJ2-7; 8 bases align to TRBD1. The length of the CDR3 is 14 residues. Looked up from germline, CDR1 is SNHLY and CDR2 is FYNNEI. V lost 6 bases and J lost 0; bases outside the gene matches: 4. The CDR3 reads CASRRQGSSYEQYF. The CDR3 DNA reads TGTGCCAGCAGGAGACAGGGGAGCTCCTACGAGCAGTACTTC.

The V gene is TRBV9, the J gene TRBJ2-2; 8 bases are a match to TRBD2. This CDR3 spans 15 amino acids. Per germline, CDR1 SGDLS and CDR2 YYNGEE. J lost 6 bases, V lost 0 bases, and 4 bases had no gene match. The CDR3 reads CASSVAGGPAGELFF. CDR3 sequence (DNA): TGTGCCAGCAGCGTAGCGGGAGGGCCGGCCGGGGAGCTGTTTTTT.

This rearrangement joins TRBV5-1 to TRBJ1-4; the D is unclear. CDR3 length equals 14 residues. V gave up 0 bases and J gave up 0 bases, with 3 bases separating them. The V gene's germline CDR1 is SGHRS and CDR2 YFSETQ. CDR3 nucleotides: TGCGCCAGCAGCTTGGGGGCAACTAATGAAAAACTGTTTTTT. It translates to CASSLGATNEKLFF.

The genes are TRBV2 and TRBJ2-1; 11 bases line up with TRBD2. V lost 8 bases, J lost 4 bases, and 10 bases stayed unmatched. There are 16 residues in the CDR3. Germline CDR1 and CDR2: SNHLY and FYNNEI. DNA for the CDR3: TGTGCCAGCTCTACTAGCGGGGGCCATGGGTACAATGAGCAGTTCTTC. This gives the protein CASSTSGGHGYNEQFF.